The 18 T cell receptor beta chains below were found in one sample sequenced in a study of identical twins (dated by TCRdb to 2016 to 2017). Library preparation used 5' RACE. Sequencing relied on an Illumina HiSeq 2000. The raw public data were reprocessed by TCRdb itself: fastp quality trimming at Q25, MiXCR clonotype calling, in-frame beta chains only. Identical CDR3 proteins give one entry, which carries the most common genes and DNA. In all, the sample holds approximately 700,000 distinct CDR3 sequences, and over 5% of those were seen once. 1.5% to 2% of the sample is in the top ten clones. Sequencing used naive T cells sorted from blood. The cell subset or site label of this sample denotes: cells isolated with a human naive T-cell isolation kit. The receptors here all came from a man younger than 35 in good health.

The CDR3 nucleotides read TGTGCCAGCAGCTTCAAGGGACTAGCGGGAGTAAATCTGGTCCCCACCGGGGAGCTGTTTTTT. This translates into CASSFKGLAGVNLVPTGELFF. V usage is TRBV11-2 and J usage is TRBJ2-2; 14 nucleotides line up with TRBD2. Trimming cost V 3 bases and J 4 bases; bases outside gene matches: 16. CDR1 is SGHAT and CDR2 is FQNNGV in the germline V gene. The CDR3 has 21 amino acids.

The table lists this clonotype with a few counts. J is TRBJ2-1 and V is TRBV7-8, with D maybe TRBD2 (5 bases). Germline V lookup: CDR1 SGHVS, CDR2 FQNEAQ. The CDR3 totals 15 residues. Trimming left V 1 base short and J 5 bases short, with 12 bases between. Here the CDR3 reads CASSLEDWRDNEQFF. The CDR3 DNA is TGTGCCAGCAGCTTAGAGGATTGGCGGGACAATGAGCAGTTCTTC.

The J gene is TRBJ2-1, the V gene TRBV15; maybe TRBD1 (5 bases). Germline lookup yields CDR1 LNHNV and CDR2 YYDKDF (reference sequence). The CDR3 covers 11 residues. With 5 bases removed from V and 9 bases from J, the gap between germline ends came to 8 bases. CDR3 amino acids: CATSPGSEQFF. CDR3 nucleotides: TGTGCCACCAGCCCAGGGTCTGAGCAGTTCTTC.

This clonotype was seen many times. The rearrangement uses TRBV7-3 and TRBJ2-5; 7 positions match TRBD1. The V segment lost 9 bases and the J segment 5 bases; nucleotides outside the gene matches: 9. The CDR3 covers 13 residues. Per germline, CDR1 SGHTA and CDR2 FQGTGA. CDR3 sequence (DNA): TGTGCCAGTTCGACAGGGCCCGATGAGACCCAGTACTTC. This sequence encodes CASSTGPDETQYF.

This clonotype was picked up a small number of times. The rearrangement uses TRBV9 and TRBJ2-5; D not resolved. V lost 0 bases to trimming and J lost 3 bases, with 6 bases between them. The germline CDR1 and CDR2 sequences are SGDLS and YYNGEE. CDR3 length equals 13 residues. CDR3 region: CASSVDAEETQYF. In nucleotides, the CDR3 is TGTGCCAGCAGCGTAGACGCCGAAGAGACCCAGTACTTC.

This clonotype showed up many times. The V gene is TRBV6-5, the J gene TRBJ2-2; D is perhaps TRBD2 (5 bases). V dropped 4 bases and J dropped 4 bases, with 10 bases sitting between them. Germline-derived CDR1 and CDR2 are MNHEY and SVGAGI. CDR3 length: 14 amino acids. CDR3 residues: CASSWVAFTGELFF. The DNA of the CDR3 is TGTGCCAGCAGTTGGGTAGCGTTCACCGGGGAGCTGTTTTTT.

This clonotype has at least ten counts. The genes are TRBV20-1 and TRBJ2-3; 10 bases agree with TRBD2. Germline-derived CDR1 and CDR2 are DFQATT and SNEGSKA (reference sequence). V lost 6 bases to trimming and J lost 0 bases; unmatched junction nucleotides: 6. The CDR3 loop spans 15 amino acids. CDR3: CSARKLAGSTDTQYF. CDR3 coding DNA: TGCAGTGCCCGTAAACTAGCGGGAAGCACAGATACGCAGTATTTT.

The V gene is TRBV2, the J gene TRBJ2-5; D is unresolved. V was clipped by 4 bases and J by 5 bases, with 8 bases between them. This CDR3 contains 12 residues. The V gene's germline CDR1 is SNHLY and CDR2 FYNNEI. In DNA, the CDR3 is TGTGCCAGCAGTGTGTTGGGGGAGACCCAGTACTTC. Its protein is CASSVLGETQYF.

This clonotype came up many times. The CDR3 coding sequence is TGCAGTGCTAAGGGAATGAACACCGGGGAGCTGTTTTTT. It encodes CSAKGMNTGELFF. V is TRBV20-1 and J is TRBJ2-2; D not resolved. Germline CDR1 DFQATT, CDR2 SNEGSKA (reference sequence). CDR3 length: 13 amino acids. V was pared by 4 bases and J by 1 base, with 7 bases between.

This clonotype has ten or more counts. The genes are TRBV5-1 and TRBJ2-3; 8 bases align to TRBD1. With 4 bases clipped from V and 4 bases from J, the junction kept 5 bases outside the gene matches. Germline V gives CDR1 SGHRS, CDR2 YFSETQ. This CDR3 is built from 14 residues. The CDR3 loop reads CASSPRQGPDTQYF. Here the CDR3 DNA reads TGCGCCAGCAGCCCCAGACAGGGGCCAGATACGCAGTATTTT.

This chain connects TRBV5-5 to TRBJ1-4; D gene ambiguous. The V and J ends lost 5 bases and 7 bases respectively, with 9 bases between them. The CDR3 spans 12 residues. Germline CDR1 and CDR2: SGHKS and YYEKEE (reference sequence). DNA of the CDR3: TGTGCCAGCAGAGAGGGAGGTGAAAAACTGTTTTTT. It translates to CASREGGEKLFF. Filled out from reference TRBV5-5 and TRBJ1-4, the complete variable domain reads DAGVTQSPTHLIKTRGQQVTLRCSPISGHKSVSWYQQVLGQGPQFIFQYYEKEERGRGNFPDRFSARQFPNYSSELNVNALLLGDSALYLCASREGGEKLFFGSGTQLSVL.

The rearrangement joins TRBV28 to TRBJ2-7; 7 positions agree with TRBD1. Trimming took 3 bases from V and 3 from J; bases not matched to a gene: 11. The CDR3 spans 16 residues. CDR1 is MDHEN and CDR2 is SYDVKM in the germline V gene. CDR3 nucleotide sequence: TGTGCCAGCAGTTTTTCGGCACGAGGGGGCTTCTACGAGCAGTACTTC. The encoded protein is CASSFSARGGFYEQYF.

This clonotype appeared many times. This sequence joins TRBV27 and TRBJ2-2; D is unresolved. With 6 bases removed from V and 7 bases from J, the gap between germline ends came to 6 bases. The CDR3 sequence is 11 residues long. CDR1 and CDR2 (germline): MNHEY, SMNVEV (reference sequence). DNA for the CDR3: TGTGCCAGCAGAAGGAGCGGGGAGCTGTTTTTT. Translation gives CASRRSGELFF.

A few counts support this clonotype. This rearrangement joins TRBV4-1 to TRBJ2-3; D gene unclear. V was pared by 2 bases and J by 0 bases, with 3 bases between. CDR3 length equals 13 residues. Germline CDR1 is MGHRA and CDR2 is YSYEKL. The CDR3 DNA is TGCGCCAGCAGCCAACAGAGCACAGATACGCAGTATTTT. This translates into CASSQQSTDTQYF.

This clonotype was observed many times. The rearrangement joins TRBV27 to TRBJ1-1, with unresolved D. With 3 bases removed from V and 0 bases from J, the gap between germline ends came to 14 bases. In germline, CDR1 is MNHEY, CDR2 SMNVEV (reference sequence). The CDR3 runs to 16 residues. This chain's CDR3 is CASSFLTATMNTEAFF. In DNA form, the CDR3 reads TGTGCCAGCAGTTTTCTAACGGCGACTATGAACACTGAAGCTTTCTTT.

This clonotype was seen repeatedly, ten times or more. The chain recombines TRBV28 with TRBJ1-6; D unresolved. Looked up from germline, CDR1 is MDHEN and CDR2 is SYDVKM. This CDR3 comprises 15 residues. V was cut by 6 bases and J by 0 bases, with 9 bases left in between. CDR3 DNA sequence: TGTGCCAGCAGCTTAGGGAGCTCCTATAATTCACCCCTCCACTTT. The encoded protein is CASSLGSSYNSPLHF.

J is TRBJ2-5 and V is TRBV19, with 9 bases matching TRBD1. Germline values: CDR1 LNHDA, CDR2 SQIVND (reference sequence). This CDR3 region has 14 residues. After removal of 9 bases from V and 5 bases from J, the junction contained 10 bases not matched to a gene. Here the CDR3 DNA reads TGTGCCAGCCGCGCTACAGGGGGCTTGGAGACCCAGTACTTC. Translated: CASRATGGLETQYF.

In this sample, this clonotype turned up a few times. The gene calls are TRBV20-1 and TRBJ1-2; tentatively, D is TRBD1 (6 bases). Trimming shortened V by 0 bases and J by 6 bases, and 11 bases separated the two germline ends. CDR1 is DFQATT and CDR2 is SNEGSKA in the germline V gene (reference sequence). This CDR3 has 13 amino acids. The CDR3: CSARENRGDGYTF. For the CDR3, the DNA is TGCAGTGCTAGAGAGAATAGGGGGGATGGCTACACCTTC.